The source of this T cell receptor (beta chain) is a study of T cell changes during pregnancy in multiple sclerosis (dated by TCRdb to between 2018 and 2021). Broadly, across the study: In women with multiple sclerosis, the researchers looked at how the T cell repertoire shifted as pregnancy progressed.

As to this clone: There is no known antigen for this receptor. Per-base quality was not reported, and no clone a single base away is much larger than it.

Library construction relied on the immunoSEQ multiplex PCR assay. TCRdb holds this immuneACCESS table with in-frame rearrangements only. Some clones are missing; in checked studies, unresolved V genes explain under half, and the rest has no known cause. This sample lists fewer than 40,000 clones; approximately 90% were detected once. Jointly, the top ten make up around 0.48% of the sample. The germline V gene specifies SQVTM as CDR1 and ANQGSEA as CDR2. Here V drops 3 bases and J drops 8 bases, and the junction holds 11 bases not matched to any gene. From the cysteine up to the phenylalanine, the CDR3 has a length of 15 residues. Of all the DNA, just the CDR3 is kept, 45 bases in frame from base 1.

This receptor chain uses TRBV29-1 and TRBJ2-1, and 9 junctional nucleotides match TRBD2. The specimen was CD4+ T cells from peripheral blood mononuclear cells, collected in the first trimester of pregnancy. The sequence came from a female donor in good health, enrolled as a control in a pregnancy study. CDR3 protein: CSVEDGRGGSYEQFF. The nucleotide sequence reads TGCAGCGTTGAGGACGGGCGGGGGGGCTCCTATGAGCAGTTCTTC.